The present entry profiles one T cell receptor beta chain with its context. Its antigen is not known. Negatively enriched CD4+ T cells were divided by CD45RA into naive and memory. The length of the CDR3 is 16 residues. Per germline, CDR1 LNHDA and CDR2 SQIVND (reference sequence). V trimming: 5 bases; J trimming: 0 bases; junction bases outside the gene matches: 3. The data stem from a study of shared clonotypes between healthy human individuals. Study overall: Three CD4 naive, three CD4 memory, two CD8 naive and one CD8 memory plate were used per donor.

In the authors' workflow: There were no quality scores in the junction-only immunoSEQ sequences, so filtering differed. The method was immunoSEQ multiplex PCR; TCRdb's version includes in-frame clones alone and lacks a portion of them. The DNA was the basis for D and trimming; V, J and clone size are from that table. The sample has about 2 million clones, roughly 96% seen once. Study observations and caveats: Sampling covered nothing but blood. Tissue TCR repertoires likely differ from those found in blood.

The receptor was isolated from a young man in good health. The chain combines TRBV19 with TRBJ2-1; 11 positions agree with TRBD2. What was sequenced was naive CD4+ T cells sorted from blood. The subset here: CD45RA+ positively selected. The CDR3 loop reads CASSLAGGSSYNEQFF. CDR3 nucleotides: TGTGCCAGTAGTCTAGCGGGGGGTAGCTCCTACAATGAGCAGTTCTTC.